One and the same sample provided the 9 T cell receptor beta chains below, sequenced in a study of blood T cell repertoires in COVID-19. Using immunoSEQ multiplex PCR, the repertoire was profiled, and TCRdb retains in-frame clones only, with some absent. The table records about 180,000 clones, 81% of them present only once. The sample taken for sequencing was peripheral blood. The receptor source for this set is a woman of 80 years or more with COVID-19, enrolled during active disease.

The chain couples TRBV28 to TRBJ1-2, with D uncertain. V was shortened by 2 bases and J by 3 bases, with 7 bases between the two germline ends. Germline loops: CDR1 MDHEN, CDR2 SYDVKM. CDR3 length: 13 amino acids. The CDR3, as DNA: TGTGCCAGCAGTTTACGGGGTCACTATGGCTACACCTTC. Translation gives CASSLRGHYGYTF.

This clone was seen just once. The rearrangement joins TRBV5-1 to TRBJ2-1; 11 bases match TRBD1. Losses at the gene ends were 3 bases for V and 7 bases for J; bases not matched to a gene: 6. The CDR3 is 15 residues long. Germline CDR1 reads SGHRS; CDR2 reads YFSETQ. CDR3 loop: CASSSGQGAKNEQFF. The CDR3, as DNA: TGCGCCAGCAGCTCCGGACAGGGGGCTAAGAATGAGCAGTTCTTC.

The V and J genes are TRBV6-2 or TRBV6-3 and TRBJ2-3; 11 bases agree with TRBD2. The CDR3 covers 17 residues. Per germline, CDR1 MNHEY and CDR2 SVGEGT. The junction had 7 bases not matched to a gene; V was cut back by 1 base and J by 4 bases. In DNA form, the CDR3 reads TGTGCCAGCAGTTACTTTAGGGGACTAGCGGAATCAGATACGCAGTATTTT. Translated: CASSYFRGLAESDTQYF.

The chain uses TRBV5-8 and TRBJ2-2; TRBD1 is a possible D gene (6 bases). Between the trimmed V and J ends, which lost 0 bases and 1 base, there was a span of 13 bases. The length of the CDR3 is 17 residues. Germline V gene sequence: CDR1 SGHTS, CDR2 YDEGEE. CDR3 loop: CASSLVYGTMNTGELFF. Written as DNA, the CDR3 is TGTGCCAGCAGCTTGGTTTACGGGACAATGAACACCGGGGAGCTGTTTTTT. Full variable domain (missing parts from reference TRBV5-8 and TRBJ2-2): EAGVTQSPTHLIKTRGQQATLRCSPISGHTSVYWYQQALGLGLQFLLWYDEGEERNRGNFPPRFSGRQFPNYSSELNVNALELEDSALYLCASSLVYGTMNTGELFFGEGSRLTVL.

J is TRBJ2-7 and V is TRBV11-1, with D maybe TRBD1 (6 bases). Per germline, CDR1 SGHAT and CDR2 FQDESV (reference sequence). CDR3 length: 15 amino acids. V shed 5 bases and J shed 2 bases, with 16 bases lying between them. This chain's CDR3 is CASSPRDIPTYEQYF. Written as DNA, the CDR3 is TGTGCCAGCAGCCCCCGGGACATACCGACCTACGAGCAGTACTTC.

V usage is TRBV6-1 and J usage is TRBJ2-7; 12 bases align to TRBD2. The germline V gene has CDR1 MNHNS and CDR2 SASEGT. This CDR3 has 18 amino acids. V shed 2 bases and J 2 bases; nucleotides not matched to a gene: 10. The CDR3 bases are TGTGCCAGCAGTGAACTGAGACTAGCGGGAGATAGACCCTACGAGCAGTACTTC. Its protein product is CASSELRLAGDRPYEQYF.

This chain connects TRBV19 to TRBJ1-1; D perhaps matches TRBD1 (5 bases). Germline lookup yields CDR1 LNHDA and CDR2 SQIVND (reference sequence). CDR3 length: 13 amino acids. Trimming took 3 bases from V and 2 from J, leaving 7 bases between them. CDR3 in DNA: TGTGCCAGTAGTATCGGGGGTAACACTGAAGCTTTCTTT. This translates into CASSIGGNTEAFF.

The chain joins TRBV5-6 to TRBJ2-3; 9 bases align to TRBD1. Germline CDR1 is SGHDT and CDR2 is YYEEEE. The CDR3 consists of 17 residues. The trim removed 0 bases at V and 0 bases at J, leaving 5 bases unmatched. For the CDR3, the DNA is TGTGCCAGCAGCTTGGACAGGGGGCTTACTAGCACAGATACGCAGTATTTT. It specifies CASSLDRGLTSTDTQYF.

This rearrangement joins TRBV9 to TRBJ2-1; possible D gene TRBD2, 7 bases. The CDR3 runs to 16 residues. Trimming cost V 4 bases and J 7 bases, with 21 bases left between them. Looked up from germline, CDR1 is SGDLS and CDR2 is YYNGEE. CDR3 coding DNA: TGTGCCAGCAGCCCTAGGGGGGGCGGGATTTTTAATGAGCAGTTCTTC. Its protein is CASSPRGGGIFNEQFF.